The clone carrying this TCR beta chain has more than one count but fewer than ten. Its antigen is still unknown. A second roughly 7 to 11 cycle PCR used barcoded and J-beta primers. Using its own MiXCR run on the 5' RACE reads, TCRdb lists one record per CDR3 protein. Here the sample spans over a million distinct CDR3 sequences, roughly two fifths being singletons. This sample stems from a study of blood T cells in healthy people across ages. General study findings and limits: Across the age range, TCR beta diversity per million T cells fell in a roughly linear way.

The CDR3 loop spans 15 amino acids. V lost 4 bases to trimming and J lost 0 bases, with 10 bases between them. The germline V gene encodes CDR1 SGHVS and CDR2 FQNEAQ. Material: blood. The chain has TRBV7-8 and TRBJ1-3; D is undetermined. The TCR originated in a woman aged 18-29 years in good health. The CDR3 sequence is CASSSRFISGNTIYF. CDR3 coding DNA: TGTGCCAGCAGCTCGAGATTTATCTCTGGAAACACCATATATTTT.